These 23 T cell receptor beta chains originate from one sample sequenced in a study of blood T cell repertoires in COVID-19. Some clones are missing from TCRdb's copy, which holds only in-frame ones; the method was immunoSEQ multiplex PCR. Of about 300,000 clones in the sample, more than 85% were seen once. Input material: peripheral blood. These receptors came from a man aged 70-80 years with acute or convalescent COVID-19.

The CDR3 DNA reads TGTGCCAGCAGCGTAGGGCAGGGACTCTTAAACACTGAAGCTTTCTTT. Translated, it gives CASSVGQGLLNTEAFF. The gene calls are TRBV9 and TRBJ1-1, with D perhaps TRBD1 (5 bases). The CDR3 contains 16 residues. CDR1 is SGDLS, CDR2 YYNGEE, per germline. V was cut by 0 bases and J by 2 bases, with 14 bases left in between.

This clone was recorded once. The CDR3 here is CASSTGGGMREQYF. The CDR3 region has the DNA TGTGCCAGTAGTACAGGGGGCGGAATGCGAGAGCAGTACTTC. J is TRBJ2-7 and V is TRBV19; TRBD1 matches 8 bases. This CDR3 region has 14 residues. Per germline, CDR1 LNHDA and CDR2 SQIVND (reference sequence). With 4 bases clipped from V and 7 bases from J, the junction kept 9 bases outside the gene matches. The variable domain in full, completed from reference TRBV19 and TRBJ2-7, reads DGGITQSPKYLFRKEGQNVTLSCEQNLNHDAMYWYRQDPGQGLRLIYYSQIVNDFQKGDIAEGYSVSREKKESFPLTVTSAQKNPTAFYLCASSTGGGMREQYFGPGTRLTVT.

The chain combines TRBV10-3 with TRBJ1-4; 8 bases map to TRBD1. The length of the CDR3 is 14 residues. CDR1 and CDR2 (germline): ENHRY, SYGVKD. After removal of 6 bases from V and 2 bases from J, the junction contained 2 bases not matched to a gene. The CDR3 reads CAIRDRETNEKLFF. CDR3 in DNA: TGTGCCATCAGGGACAGGGAGACTAATGAAAAACTGTTTTTT.

This chain links TRBV3-1 (or the pseudogene TRBV3-2) with TRBJ1-6; perhaps TRBD1 as D (6 bases). V lost 3 bases and J lost 8, with 11 bases in between. Germline V gives CDR1 LGHDT, CDR2 YNNKEL (reference sequence). The CDR3 runs to 14 residues. The CDR3 loop reads CASSQGRGDSPLHF. The CDR3 bases are TGTGCCAGCAGCCAGGGGAGGGGGGATTCACCCCTCCACTTT.

The V and J genes are TRBV29-1 and TRBJ1-1, with D possibly matching TRBD1 (5 bases). CDR1 and CDR2 (germline): SQVTM, ANQGSEA. Trimming cost V 3 bases and J 4 bases, with 18 bases left between them. CDR3 size: 15 residues. CDR3 sequence: CSVEGEGGYSTEAFF. CDR3 sequence (DNA): TGCAGCGTTGAGGGGGAGGGAGGATATAGCACTGAAGCTTTCTTT.

This rearrangement joins TRBV5-1 to TRBJ1-4, with 7 positions matching TRBD1. V shed 3 bases and J 3 bases; nucleotides not matched to a gene: 5. Germline CDR1 and CDR2: SGHRS and YFSETQ. The CDR3 has 15 residues. This chain's CDR3 is CASSSTGAANEKLFF. The CDR3 bases are TGCGCCAGCAGCTCAACAGGGGCGGCTAATGAAAAACTGTTTTTT.

V and J are TRBV9 and TRBJ2-7; D is perhaps TRBD2 (5 bases). V lost 3 bases to trimming and J lost 6 bases, with 10 bases between them. Germline CDR1 SGDLS, CDR2 YYNGEE. CDR3 length: 12 amino acids. CDR3 loop: CASSAAGPEQYF. In DNA, the CDR3 is TGTGCCAGCAGCGCGGCGGGTCCCGAGCAGTACTTC.

The chain recombines TRBV14 with TRBJ1-6; unclear D gene. CDR1 is SGHDN and CDR2 is FVKESK in the germline V gene. There are 15 residues in the CDR3. V lost 2 bases and J 7 bases, leaving 12 bases between the germline ends. The CDR3 spells CASSQSDGGNSPLHF. The CDR3 DNA sequence: TGTGCCAGCAGCCAATCGGACGGAGGGAATTCACCCCTCCACTTT.

This clone is a singleton in its sample. This chain links TRBV28 with TRBJ1-5, with 10 bases aligning to TRBD1. V trimming: 6 bases; J trimming: 2 bases; junction bases outside the gene matches: 7. The CDR3 covers 16 residues. The germline gives CDR1 MDHEN, CDR2 SYDVKM. Here the CDR3 reads CASSSGDRGRNQPQHF. In DNA form, the CDR3 reads TGTGCCAGCAGCTCTGGGGACAGGGGACGCAATCAGCCCCAGCATTTT. The full variable domain, rest sourced from reference TRBV28 and TRBJ1-5, is DVKVTQSSRYLVKRTGEKVFLECVQDMDHENMFWYRQDPGLGLRLIYFSYDVKMKEKGDIPEGYSVSREKKERFSLILESASTNQTSMYLCASSSGDRGRNQPQHFGDGTRLSIL.

For the CDR3, the DNA is TGCGCCAGCAGCTCTACCCAGGGGAACACTGAAGCTTTCTTT. This sequence encodes CASSSTQGNTEAFF. The chain links TRBV5-1 to TRBJ1-1; D is possibly TRBD1 (5 bases). In germline, CDR1 is SGHRS, CDR2 YFSETQ. This CDR3 is 14 amino acids long. V was trimmed by 3 bases and J by 1 base, leaving 10 bases between them.

The J gene is TRBJ2-2, the V gene TRBV7-8, with 7 bases lining up with TRBD2. Germline V lookup: CDR1 SGHVS, CDR2 FQNEAQ. This CDR3 region has 14 residues. The ends lost 2 bases at V and 5 bases at J; junction bases unmatched: 2. CDR3 loop: CASSLKRGTGELFF. CDR3 nucleotides: TGTGCCAGCAGCTTAAAGCGGGGTACCGGGGAGCTGTTTTTT.

The rearrangement uses TRBV19 and TRBJ1-5; TRBD1 aligns across 7 bases. Trimming took 5 bases from V and 7 from J; bases not matched to a gene: 8. This CDR3 is built from 14 residues. CDR1 is LNHDA, CDR2 SQIVND, per germline (reference sequence). The CDR3 DNA reads TGTGCCAGTAGTGACCGACAGGGTATCCAGCCCCAGCATTTT. It specifies CASSDRQGIQPQHF.

This chain uses TRBV4-2 with TRBJ2-1; 8 bases fit TRBD2. The germline V gene has CDR1 LGHNA and CDR2 YNFKEQ. The J segment lost 5 bases and the V segment lost 1 base, leaving 4 bases of the junction unmatched. The CDR3 is 15 residues long. CDR3 loop: CASSQGGTRNNEQFF. For the CDR3, the DNA is TGTGCCAGCAGCCAAGGAGGGACTAGAAACAATGAGCAGTTCTTC.

V usage is TRBV6-5 and J usage is TRBJ1-2, with 8 nucleotides matching TRBD1. Germline V gene sequence: CDR1 MNHEY, CDR2 SVGAGI. The CDR3 consists of 13 residues. The J segment lost 4 bases and the V segment lost 4 bases, leaving 2 bases of the junction unmatched. The CDR3 bases are TGTGCCAGCAGTTCCCAGGGGGCCTATGGCTACACCTTC. It is translated as CASSSQGAYGYTF.

The CDR3 sequence is CASSVGTAYEQYF. CDR3 DNA: TGCGCCAGCAGCGTCGGGACAGCCTACGAGCAGTACTTC. The chain links TRBV5-1 to TRBJ2-7, with 7 bases fitting TRBD1. The CDR3 extends over 13 amino acids. Germline V CDR1 and CDR2: SGHRS, YFSETQ. V dropped 4 bases and J dropped 2; count of bases not matched to a gene: 3.

V is TRBV28 and J is TRBJ1-5, with no clear D. Germline V gene sequence: CDR1 MDHEN, CDR2 SYDVKM. CDR3 length: 11 amino acids. The germline V and J ends were trimmed by 1 base and 12 bases, with 7 bases remaining between them. The CDR3 loop reads CASSLFSGQHF. The CDR3 DNA reads as TGTGCCAGCAGTTTATTTTCGGGCCAGCATTTT.

The J gene is TRBJ2-1, the V gene TRBV6-5, with TRBD2 matching over 7 bases. This CDR3 contains 15 residues. Trimming at V came to 5 bases and at J to 2 bases, leaving 6 bases not matched to a gene. Germline V lookup: CDR1 MNHEY, CDR2 SVGAGI. CDR3 region: CASSPSSGPYNEQFF. DNA for the CDR3: TGTGCCAGCAGTCCCTCTAGCGGCCCCTACAATGAGCAGTTCTTC.

The chain uses TRBV28 and TRBJ1-2, with a tentative D call TRBD1 (6 bases). This CDR3 region has 13 residues. Germline CDR1 reads MDHEN; CDR2 reads SYDVKM. The ends were cut back, 7 bases at V and 4 bases at J, with 13 bases in the middle. The chain's CDR3 is CASTNRALYGYTF. Written as DNA, the CDR3 is TGTGCCAGCACCAACAGGGCGCTCTATGGCTACACCTTC.

V is TRBV5-6 and J is TRBJ2-5, with 8 bases identical to TRBD1. CDR1 and CDR2 from the germline V gene are SGHDT and YYEEEE. The CDR3 consists of 15 residues. J gave up 5 bases and V 0 bases, and 6 bases lay outside the gene matches. The CDR3 DNA sequence: TGTGCCAGCAGCTTGGACAGGGGGTTGGAGGAGACCCAGTACTTC. Protein product: CASSLDRGLEETQYF.

DNA of the CDR3: TGTGCCAGCAGCTGGGGGCTGGGGACGAATTCACCCCTCCACTTT. It translates to CASSWGLGTNSPLHF. The V call is TRBV5-6, the J call TRBJ1-6; D is possibly TRBD1 (6 bases). This CDR3 comprises 15 residues. With 3 bases removed from V and 7 bases from J, the gap between germline ends came to 14 bases. Germline V CDR1 and CDR2: SGHDT, YYEEEE.

This clone occurred once. This chain uses TRBV30 with TRBJ2-2; the D gene is possibly TRBD1 (5 bases). The CDR3 length is 13 residues. CDR1 is GTSNPN, CDR2 SVGIG, per germline (reference sequence). V was trimmed by 3 bases and J by 5 bases, leaving 10 bases between them. CDR3 loop: CAWRQGFTGELFF. The CDR3 nucleotides are TGTGCCTGGAGGCAGGGTTTTACCGGGGAGCTGTTTTTT.

This chain uses TRBV9 with TRBJ2-7; the D gene is possibly TRBD1 (6 bases). The CDR3 is 14 amino acids. V dropped 4 bases and J dropped 2 bases, with 13 bases sitting between them. CDR1 SGDLS and CDR2 YYNGEE come from the germline V gene. Here the CDR3 reads CASSMDSLPYEQYF. CDR3 nucleotide sequence: TGTGCCAGCAGCATGGACAGTCTTCCCTACGAGCAGTACTTC.

The rearrangement uses TRBV28 and TRBJ1-2, with 9 nucleotides matching TRBD1. Germline V lookup: CDR1 MDHEN, CDR2 SYDVKM. Trimming took 5 bases from V and 4 from J; bases not matched to a gene: 8. The CDR3 totals 15 residues. CDR3: CASSKPGTGSYGYTF. The CDR3, as DNA: TGTGCCAGCAGTAAACCCGGGACAGGGTCCTATGGCTACACCTTC.